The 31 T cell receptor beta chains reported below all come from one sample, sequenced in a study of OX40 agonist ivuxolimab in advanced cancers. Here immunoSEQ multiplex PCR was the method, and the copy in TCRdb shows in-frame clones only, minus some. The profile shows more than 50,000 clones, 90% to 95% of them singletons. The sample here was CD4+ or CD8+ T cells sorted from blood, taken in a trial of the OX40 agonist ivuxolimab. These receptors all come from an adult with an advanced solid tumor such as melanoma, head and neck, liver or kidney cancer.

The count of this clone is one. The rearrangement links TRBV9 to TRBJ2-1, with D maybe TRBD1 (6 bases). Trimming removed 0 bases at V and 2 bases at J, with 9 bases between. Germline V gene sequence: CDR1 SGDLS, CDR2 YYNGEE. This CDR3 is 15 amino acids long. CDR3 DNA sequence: TGTGCCAGCAGCGTAGAAACAGGGACCTACAATGAGCAGTTCTTC. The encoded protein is CASSVETGTYNEQFF.

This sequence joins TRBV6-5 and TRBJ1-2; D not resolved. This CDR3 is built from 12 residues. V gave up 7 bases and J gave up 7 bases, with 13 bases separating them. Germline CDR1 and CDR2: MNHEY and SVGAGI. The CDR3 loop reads CASTQSVGGYTF. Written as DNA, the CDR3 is TGTGCCAGCACCCAATCGGTAGGTGGCTACACCTTC.

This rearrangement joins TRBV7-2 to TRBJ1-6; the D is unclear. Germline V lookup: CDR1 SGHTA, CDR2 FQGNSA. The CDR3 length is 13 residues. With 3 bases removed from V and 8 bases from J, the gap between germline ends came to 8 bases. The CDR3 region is CASSLYEDSPLHF. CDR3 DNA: TGTGCCAGCAGCTTGTACGAAGATTCACCCCTCCACTTT.

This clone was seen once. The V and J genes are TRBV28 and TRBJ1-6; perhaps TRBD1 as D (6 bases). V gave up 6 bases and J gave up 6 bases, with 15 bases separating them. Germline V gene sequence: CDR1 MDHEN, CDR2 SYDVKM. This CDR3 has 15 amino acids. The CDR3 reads CASSPHRVGNSPLHF. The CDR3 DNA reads TGTGCCAGCAGCCCCCACAGGGTCGGTAATTCACCCCTCCACTTT.

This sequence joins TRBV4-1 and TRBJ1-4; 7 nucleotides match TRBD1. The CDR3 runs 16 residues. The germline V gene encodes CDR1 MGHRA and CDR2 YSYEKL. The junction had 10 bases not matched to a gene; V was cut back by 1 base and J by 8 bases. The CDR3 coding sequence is TGCGCCAGCAGCCAAGGCCTCACAGGGGAGAGGGAAAAACTGTTTTTT. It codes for CASSQGLTGEREKLFF.

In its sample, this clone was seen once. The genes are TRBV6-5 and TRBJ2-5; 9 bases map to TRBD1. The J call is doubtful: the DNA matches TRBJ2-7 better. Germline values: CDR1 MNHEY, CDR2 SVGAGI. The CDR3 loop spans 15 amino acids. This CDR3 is CASSYSGTGNYEQYF. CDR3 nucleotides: TGTGCCAGCAGTTACTCGGGGACAGGGAACTACGAGCAGTACTTC.

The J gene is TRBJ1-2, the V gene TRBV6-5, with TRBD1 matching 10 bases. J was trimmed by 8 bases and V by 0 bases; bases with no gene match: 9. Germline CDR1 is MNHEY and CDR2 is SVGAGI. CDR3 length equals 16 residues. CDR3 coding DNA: TGTGCCAGCAGTTACTCGGGGGACAGGGGATATGAAGGCTACACCTTC. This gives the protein CASSYSGDRGYEGYTF.

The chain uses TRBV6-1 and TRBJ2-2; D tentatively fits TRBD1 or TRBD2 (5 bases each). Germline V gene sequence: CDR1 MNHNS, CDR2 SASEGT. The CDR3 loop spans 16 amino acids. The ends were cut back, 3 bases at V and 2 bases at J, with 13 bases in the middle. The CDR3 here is CASSDPGRINTGELFF. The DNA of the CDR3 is TGTGCCAGCAGTGATCCGGGACGGATTAACACCGGGGAGCTGTTTTTT.

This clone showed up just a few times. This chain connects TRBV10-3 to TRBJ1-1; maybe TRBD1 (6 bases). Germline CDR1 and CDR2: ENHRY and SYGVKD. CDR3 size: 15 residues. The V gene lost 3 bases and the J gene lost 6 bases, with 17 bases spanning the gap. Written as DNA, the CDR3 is TGTGCCATCAGTGACAGGGGACGAAGAACATCTGAAGCTTTCTTT. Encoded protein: CAISDRGRRTSEAFF.

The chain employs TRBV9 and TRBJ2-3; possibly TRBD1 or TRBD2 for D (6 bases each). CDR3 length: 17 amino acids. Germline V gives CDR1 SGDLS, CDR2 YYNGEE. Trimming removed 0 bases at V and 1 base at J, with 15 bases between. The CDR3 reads CASSVGGAGSGTDTQYF. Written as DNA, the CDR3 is TGTGCCAGCAGCGTAGGGGGGGCGGGTTCAGGCACAGATACGCAGTATTTT.

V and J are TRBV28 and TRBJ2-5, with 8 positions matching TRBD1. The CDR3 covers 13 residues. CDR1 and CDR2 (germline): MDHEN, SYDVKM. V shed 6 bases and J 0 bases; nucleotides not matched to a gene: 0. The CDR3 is CASRGQDQETQYF. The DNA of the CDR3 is TGTGCCAGCAGGGGACAGGACCAAGAGACCCAGTACTTC.

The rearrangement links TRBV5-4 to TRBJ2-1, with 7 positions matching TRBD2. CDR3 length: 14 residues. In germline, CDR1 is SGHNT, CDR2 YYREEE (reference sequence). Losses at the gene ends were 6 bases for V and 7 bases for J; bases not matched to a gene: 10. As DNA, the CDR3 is TGTGCCAGCACCCTGGGAGGGCCGGGGAATGAGCAGTTCTTC. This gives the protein CASTLGGPGNEQFF.

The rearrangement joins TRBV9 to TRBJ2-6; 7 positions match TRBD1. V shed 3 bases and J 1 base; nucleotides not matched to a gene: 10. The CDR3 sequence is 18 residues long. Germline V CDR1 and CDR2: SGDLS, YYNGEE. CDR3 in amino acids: CASSALDRASSGANVLTF. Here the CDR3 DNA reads TGTGCCAGCAGCGCTCTCGACAGGGCCTCATCTGGGGCCAACGTCCTGACTTTC.

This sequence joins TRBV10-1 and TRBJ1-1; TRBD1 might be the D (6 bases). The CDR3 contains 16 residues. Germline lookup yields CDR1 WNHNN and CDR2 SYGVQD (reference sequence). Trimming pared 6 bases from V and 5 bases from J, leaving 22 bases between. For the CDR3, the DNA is TGCGCCAGCAGGGGAAACGGTGAGACAGGAGGTACTGAAGCTTTCTTT. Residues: CASRGNGETGGTEAFF.

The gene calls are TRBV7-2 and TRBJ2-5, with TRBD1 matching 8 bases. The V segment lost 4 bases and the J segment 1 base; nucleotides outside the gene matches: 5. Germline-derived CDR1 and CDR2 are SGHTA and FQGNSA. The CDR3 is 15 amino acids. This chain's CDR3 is CASSSRQGTQETQYF. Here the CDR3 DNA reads TGTGCCAGCAGCTCCCGACAGGGGACCCAAGAGACCCAGTACTTC.

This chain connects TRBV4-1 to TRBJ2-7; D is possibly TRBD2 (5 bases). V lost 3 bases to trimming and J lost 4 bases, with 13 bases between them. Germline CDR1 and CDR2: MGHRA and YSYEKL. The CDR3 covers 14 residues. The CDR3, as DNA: TGCGCCAGCAGCCACCGGGGTATCAGGTACGAGCAGTACTTC. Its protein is CASSHRGIRYEQYF.

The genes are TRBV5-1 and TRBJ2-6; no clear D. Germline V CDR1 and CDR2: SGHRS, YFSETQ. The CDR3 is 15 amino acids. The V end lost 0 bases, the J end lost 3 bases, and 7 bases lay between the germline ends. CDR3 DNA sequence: TGCGCCAGCAGCTTGGGTGCGGTTGGGGCCAACGTCCTGACTTTC. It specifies CASSLGAVGANVLTF.

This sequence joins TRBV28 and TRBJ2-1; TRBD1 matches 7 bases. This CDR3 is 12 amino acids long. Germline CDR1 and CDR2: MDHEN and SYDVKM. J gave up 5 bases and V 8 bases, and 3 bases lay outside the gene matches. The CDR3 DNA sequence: TGTGCCAGCCGGGACAGTCACAATGAGCAGTTCTTC. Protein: CASRDSHNEQFF.

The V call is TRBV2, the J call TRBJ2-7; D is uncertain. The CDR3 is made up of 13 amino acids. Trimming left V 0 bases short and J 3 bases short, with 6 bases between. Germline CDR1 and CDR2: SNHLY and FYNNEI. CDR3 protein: CASSEAPLYEQYF. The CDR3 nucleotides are TGTGCCAGCAGTGAAGCGCCCCTCTACGAGCAGTACTTC.

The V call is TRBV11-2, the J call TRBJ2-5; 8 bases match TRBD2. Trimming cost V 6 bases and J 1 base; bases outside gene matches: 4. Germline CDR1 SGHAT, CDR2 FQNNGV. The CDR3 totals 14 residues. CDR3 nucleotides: TGTGCCAGCAGACCGGGGGGGGGCCAAGAGACCCAGTACTTC. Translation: CASRPGGGQETQYF.

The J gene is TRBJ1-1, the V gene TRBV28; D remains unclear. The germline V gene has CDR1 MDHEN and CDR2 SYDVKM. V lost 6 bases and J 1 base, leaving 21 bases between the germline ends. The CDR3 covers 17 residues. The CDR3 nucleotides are TGTGCCAGCAGACCCTCGGTGTTGGGCGGGCGGAACACTGAAGCTTTCTTT. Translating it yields CASRPSVLGGRNTEAFF.

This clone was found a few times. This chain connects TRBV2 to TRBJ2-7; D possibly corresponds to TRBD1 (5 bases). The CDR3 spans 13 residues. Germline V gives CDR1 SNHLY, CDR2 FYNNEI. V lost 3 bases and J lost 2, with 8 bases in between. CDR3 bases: TGTGCCAGCAGTGATCAGGGTACCTACGAGCAGTACTTC. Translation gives CASSDQGTYEQYF.

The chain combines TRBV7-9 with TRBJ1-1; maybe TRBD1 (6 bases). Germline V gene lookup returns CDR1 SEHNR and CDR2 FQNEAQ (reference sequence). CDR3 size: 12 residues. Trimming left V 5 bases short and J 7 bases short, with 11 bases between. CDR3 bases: TGTGCCAGCAGCCTTAGACAGGTTGAAGCTTTCTTT. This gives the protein CASSLRQVEAFF. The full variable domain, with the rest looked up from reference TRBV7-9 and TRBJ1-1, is DTGVSQNPRHKITKRGQNVTFRCDPISEHNRLYWYRQTLGQGPEFLTYFQNEAQLEKSRLLSDRFSAERPKGSFSTLEIQRTEQGDSAMYLCASSLRQVEAFFGQGTRLTVV.

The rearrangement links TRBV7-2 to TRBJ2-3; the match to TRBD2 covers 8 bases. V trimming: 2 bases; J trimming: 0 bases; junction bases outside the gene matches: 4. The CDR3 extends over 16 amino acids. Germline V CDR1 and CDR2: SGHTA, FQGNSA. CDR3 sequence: CASSLLLAGSTDTQYF. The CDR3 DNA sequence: TGTGCCAGCAGCTTACTATTAGCGGGGAGCACAGATACGCAGTATTTT.

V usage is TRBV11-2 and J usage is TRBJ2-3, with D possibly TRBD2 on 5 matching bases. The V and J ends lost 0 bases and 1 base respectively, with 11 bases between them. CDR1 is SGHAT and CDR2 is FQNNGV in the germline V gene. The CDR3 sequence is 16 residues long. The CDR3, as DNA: TGTGCCAGCAGCTTAGATCGGGTGAGGGGCACAGATACGCAGTATTTT. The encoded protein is CASSLDRVRGTDTQYF.

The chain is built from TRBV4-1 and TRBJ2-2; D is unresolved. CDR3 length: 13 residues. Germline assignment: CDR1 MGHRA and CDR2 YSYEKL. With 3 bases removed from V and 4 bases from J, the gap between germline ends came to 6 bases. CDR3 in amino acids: CASSHPSTGELFF. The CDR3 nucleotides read TGCGCCAGCAGCCACCCCTCCACCGGGGAGCTGTTTTTT.

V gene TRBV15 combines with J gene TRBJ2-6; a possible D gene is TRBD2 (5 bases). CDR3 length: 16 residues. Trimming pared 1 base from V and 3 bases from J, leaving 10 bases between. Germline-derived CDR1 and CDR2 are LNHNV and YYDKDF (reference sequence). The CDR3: CATSRGSDFGANVLTF. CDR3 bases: TGTGCCACCAGCAGAGGGTCGGACTTTGGGGCCAACGTCCTGACTTTC.

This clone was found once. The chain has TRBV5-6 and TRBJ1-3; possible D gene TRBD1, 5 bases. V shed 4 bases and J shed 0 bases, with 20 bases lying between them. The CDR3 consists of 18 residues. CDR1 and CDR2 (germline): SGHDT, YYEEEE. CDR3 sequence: CASSPTGTPGLSGNTIYF. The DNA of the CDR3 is TGTGCCAGCAGCCCAACCGGGACCCCAGGTCTCTCTGGAAACACCATATATTTT. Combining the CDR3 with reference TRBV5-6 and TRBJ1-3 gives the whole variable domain DAGVTQSPTHLIKTRGQQVTLRCSPKSGHDTVSWYQQALGQGPQFIFQYYEEEERQRGNFPDRFSGHQFPNYSSELNVNALLLGDSALYLCASSPTGTPGLSGNTIYFGEGSWLTVV.

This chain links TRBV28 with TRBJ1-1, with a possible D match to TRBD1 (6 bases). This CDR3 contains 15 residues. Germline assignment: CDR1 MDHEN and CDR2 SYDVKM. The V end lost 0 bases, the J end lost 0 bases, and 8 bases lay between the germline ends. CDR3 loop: CASSLWDSMNTEAFF. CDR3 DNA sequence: TGTGCCAGCAGTTTATGGGACAGTATGAACACTGAAGCTTTCTTT.

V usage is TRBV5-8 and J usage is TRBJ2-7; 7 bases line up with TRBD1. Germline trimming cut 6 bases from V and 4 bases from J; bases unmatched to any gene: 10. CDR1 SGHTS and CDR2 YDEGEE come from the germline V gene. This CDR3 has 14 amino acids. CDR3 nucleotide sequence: TGTGCCAGCATCCGAAGGGGGCTAGGATACGAGCAGTACTTC. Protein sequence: CASIRRGLGYEQYF.

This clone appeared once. The CDR3 DNA reads as TGTGCCAGCAGGGCGGGGGCTGGCACTGAAGCTTTCTTT. Its translation is CASRAGAGTEAFF. The chain has TRBV2 and TRBJ1-1, with TRBD1 as a possible D gene (6 bases). V lost 6 bases, J lost 4 bases, and 12 bases lay in between. The CDR3 spans 13 residues. Germline values: CDR1 SNHLY, CDR2 FYNNEI.